Presented here are 31 T cell receptor beta chains from one specimen sequenced in a study of cytomegalovirus exposure and HLA in healthy donors. The PCR ran on 60 Vbeta and 13 Jbeta primers. Profiled with immunoSEQ multiplex PCR; TCRdb holds only in-frame clones, not every one. This sample yields some 120,000 clones, of which around 75% are seen a single time; 1.5% to 2% belongs to the top ten. The sequenced sample was PBMCs. The receptors were sampled from a young woman in good health and CMV-seronegative.

V gene TRBV11-2 combines with J gene TRBJ2-7, with 9 bases fitting TRBD1. There are 14 residues in the CDR3. The V gene's germline CDR1 is SGHAT and CDR2 FQNNGV. V shed 7 bases, J shed 2 bases, and the junction held 6 bases outside the gene matches. The CDR3 here is CASTLRQGAYEQYF. The CDR3 DNA sequence: TGTGCCAGCACCCTTCGACAGGGGGCCTACGAGCAGTACTTC.

The rearrangement uses TRBV7-2 and TRBJ2-7, with a tentative D call TRBD1 (6 bases). Germline V lookup: CDR1 SGHTA, CDR2 FQGNSA. The V end was cut by 6 bases, the J end by 5 bases, with 11 bases between. This CDR3 spans 12 amino acids. CDR3 nucleotides: TGTGCCAGCAGACTGAACAGGGACGAGCAGTACTTC. Protein: CASRLNRDEQYF.

Written as DNA, the CDR3 is TGTGCCAGCAGCCTAACAGGGGGCCTGGGTCAGCCCCAGCATTTT. It codes for CASSLTGGLGQPQHF. The chain couples TRBV5-6 to TRBJ1-5; 9 nucleotides match TRBD1. The length of the CDR3 is 15 residues. Trimming took 4 bases from V and 6 from J; bases not matched to a gene: 8. CDR1 and CDR2 (germline): SGHDT, YYEEEE.

This clone was seen more than once but under ten times. The rearrangement links TRBV18 to TRBJ2-7; weak D call: TRBD2 (6 bases). Trimming shortened V by 5 bases and J by 7 bases, and 18 bases separated the two germline ends. Germline V gene data show CDR1 as KGHSH and CDR2 as LQKENI. The length of the CDR3 is 14 residues. CDR3 region: CASSSQEAGSEQYF. DNA for the CDR3: TGTGCCAGCTCATCCCAGGAGGCCGGGAGTGAGCAGTACTTC.

The chain combines TRBV29-1 with TRBJ1-4; D call uncertain. Germline V gene data show CDR1 as SQVTM and CDR2 as ANQGSEA. CDR3 length equals 15 residues. Between the trimmed V and J ends, which lost 6 bases and 0 bases, there was a span of 14 bases. The CDR3 DNA sequence: TGCAGCGTAGTTACTCGGAGTACAACTAATGAAAAACTGTTTTTT. Encoded protein: CSVVTRSTTNEKLFF. Together with reference TRBV29-1 and TRBJ1-4, the CDR3 gives the full variable domain: SAVISQKPSRDICQRGTSLTIQCQVDSQVTMMFWYRQQPGQSLTLIATANQGSEATYESGFVIDKFPISRPNLTFSTLTVSNMSPEDSSIYLCSVVTRSTTNEKLFFGSGTQLSVL.

This clone is a singleton in its sample. The genes are TRBV5-1 and TRBJ2-7; possibly TRBD1 for D (5 bases). V was cut by 4 bases and J by 6 bases, with 14 bases left in between. The CDR3 runs 13 residues. Germline V gene sequence: CDR1 SGHRS, CDR2 YFSETQ. The CDR3 DNA sequence: TGCGCCAGCAGCCTTATGACGACAGCCGAGCAGTACTTC. As protein: CASSLMTTAEQYF. Variable domain in full (rest from reference TRBV5-1 and TRBJ2-7): KAGVTQTPRYLIKTRGQQVTLSCSPISGHRSVSWYQQTPGQGLQFLFEYFSETQRNKGNFPGRFSGRQFSNSRSEMNVSTLELGDSALYLCASSLMTTAEQYFGPGTRLTVT.

The chain uses TRBV4-1 and TRBJ2-3; 8 nucleotides match TRBD2. The CDR3 has 17 amino acids. Germline CDR1 MGHRA, CDR2 YSYEKL. V shed 0 bases, J shed 4 bases, and the junction held 9 bases outside the gene matches. The CDR3 nucleotides read TGCGCCAGCAGCCAAGAACCCTCCGGGGGGGGAGCAGATACGCAGTATTTT. As protein: CASSQEPSGGGADTQYF.

About this clone: A junction end diverges from the germline sequence, so it may reflect a read error. The chain links TRBV7-7 to TRBJ1-2, with D maybe TRBD1 (5 bases). Germline CDR1 reads SSHAT; CDR2 reads FNYEAQ (reference sequence). The length of the CDR3 is 16 residues. The CDR3 is CASRFQAQGRNYGYTF. DNA of the CDR3: TGTGCTAGCAGGTTTCAGGCCCAGGGAAGGAACTATGGCTACACCTTC.

The V and J genes are TRBV28 and TRBJ2-7; weak D call: TRBD1 (5 bases). This CDR3 is built from 12 residues. V lost 2 bases to trimming and J lost 6 bases, with 8 bases between them. Germline values: CDR1 MDHEN, CDR2 SYDVKM. The CDR3 region has the DNA TGTGCCAGCAGTTTACAGGGTGCCGAGCAGTACTTC. Amino acid sequence: CASSLQGAEQYF.

CDR3 nucleotides: TGCGCCAGCAGCCACCCGACAGGGTATAACACTGAAGCTTTCTTT. Amino acids: CASSHPTGYNTEAFF. The chain joins TRBV5-1 to TRBJ1-1; TRBD1 agrees at 7 bases. The CDR3 contains 15 residues. V lost 4 bases to trimming and J lost 2 bases; unmatched junction nucleotides: 8. Germline V gene lookup returns CDR1 SGHRS and CDR2 YFSETQ.

The table lists this clone with a few counts. The chain employs TRBV28 and TRBJ1-1; D is possibly TRBD1 (6 bases). The V end was cut by 2 bases, the J end by 1 base, with 8 bases between. Germline CDR1 MDHEN, CDR2 SYDVKM. There are 14 residues in the CDR3. CDR3 amino acids: CASSLRGANTEAFF. CDR3 sequence (DNA): TGTGCCAGCAGTTTACGGGGGGCGAACACTGAAGCTTTCTTT.

V usage is TRBV27 and J usage is TRBJ1-2; D gene unclear. This CDR3 is built from 14 residues. Trimming took off 2 bases at V and 4 bases at J, with 11 bases between the two ends. The germline gives CDR1 MNHEY, CDR2 SMNVEV (reference sequence). This CDR3 reads CASSLGPGIYGYTF. In DNA, the CDR3 is TGTGCCAGCAGTTTAGGGCCGGGAATCTATGGCTACACCTTC.

This clone was picked up one time. V and J are TRBV6-1 and TRBJ1-5; perhaps TRBD1 as D (6 bases). This CDR3 is built from 16 residues. With 0 bases removed from V and 4 bases from J, the gap between germline ends came to 13 bases. CDR1 and CDR2 (germline): MNHNS, SASEGT. The CDR3, as DNA: TGTGCCAGCAGTGAAGCGGGCCAGGGGCCGAATCAGCCCCAGCATTTT. This gives the protein CASSEAGQGPNQPQHF.

The chain couples TRBV9 to TRBJ2-2, with 11 bases fitting TRBD2. The germline gives CDR1 SGDLS, CDR2 YYNGEE. Losses at the gene ends were 5 bases for V and 2 bases for J; bases not matched to a gene: 5. The length of the CDR3 is 16 residues. In DNA form, the CDR3 reads TGTGCCAGCAGTTTTAGCGGGGGGGCCAACACCGGGGAGCTGTTTTTT. Its protein product is CASSFSGGANTGELFF.

In its sample, this clone was seen a few times. This chain joins TRBV5-1 and TRBJ1-2; TRBD1 might be the D (5 bases). CDR3 length: 14 residues. V shed 2 bases and J shed 3 bases, with 11 bases lying between them. Per germline, CDR1 SGHRS and CDR2 YFSETQ. The CDR3 is CASSLVRVDYGYTF. The CDR3 DNA reads as TGCGCCAGCAGCTTAGTCAGGGTTGACTATGGCTACACCTTC.

The V and J genes are TRBV9 and TRBJ1-2, with a weak D call TRBD1 (6 bases). Germline values: CDR1 SGDLS, CDR2 YYNGEE. V was pared by 0 bases and J by 4 bases, with 13 bases between. CDR3 length: 15 amino acids. CDR3 nucleotide sequence: TGTGCCAGCAGCGTAGGCGCAGGGGACGGCTATGGCTACACCTTC. Amino acids: CASSVGAGDGYGYTF. The entire variable domain, with the rest obtained from reference TRBV9 and TRBJ1-2, is as follows: DSGVTQTPKHLITATGQRVTLRCSPRSGDLSVYWYQQSLDQGLQFLIQYYNGEERAKGNILERFSAQQFPDLHSELNLSSLELGDSALYFCASSVGAGDGYGYTFGSGTRLTVV.

The chain combines TRBV11-1 with TRBJ1-2, with D unresolved. V dropped 3 bases and J dropped 1 base, with 3 bases sitting between them. Germline V gives CDR1 SGHAT, CDR2 FQDESV (reference sequence). The CDR3 totals 12 residues. The CDR3 loop is CASSFINYGYTF. The CDR3 DNA sequence: TGTGCCAGCAGCTTCATTAACTATGGCTACACCTTC.

The chain combines TRBV5-6 with TRBJ2-7; D is uncertain. V lost 4 bases, J lost 0 bases, and 8 bases lay in between. The CDR3 covers 13 residues. CDR1 and CDR2 (germline): SGHDT, YYEEEE. The CDR3 loop reads CASSKDSSYEQYF. The CDR3 DNA reads as TGTGCCAGCAGCAAAGATAGCTCCTACGAGCAGTACTTC.

The chain combines TRBV5-4 with TRBJ1-1, with D possibly matching TRBD1 (5 bases). The CDR3 is made up of 15 amino acids. Trimming took off 0 bases at V and 1 base at J, with 10 bases between the two ends. Germline CDR1 is SGHNT and CDR2 is YYREEE (reference sequence). CDR3 amino acids: CASSLGPTGNTEAFF. The CDR3 coding sequence is TGTGCCAGCAGCTTGGGCCCCACAGGGAACACTGAAGCTTTCTTT.

This clone was seen a few times. The J gene is TRBJ1-1, the V gene TRBV5-1, with TRBD1 matching over 8 bases. Germline CDR1 is SGHRS and CDR2 is YFSETQ. The CDR3 totals 16 residues. Losses at the gene ends were 4 bases for V and 2 bases for J; bases not matched to a gene: 10. This CDR3 reads CASSLNSGTGNTEAFF. The CDR3 nucleotides are TGCGCCAGCAGCCTTAACTCCGGGACAGGAAACACTGAAGCTTTCTTT.

This chain joins TRBV27 and TRBJ1-5; D not resolved. CDR3 length: 14 amino acids. The germline V gene encodes CDR1 MNHEY and CDR2 SMNVEV (reference sequence). The ends were cut back, 0 bases at V and 4 bases at J, with 7 bases in the middle. CDR3 in DNA: TGTGCCAGCAGTTTATCTTCGGGGAATCAGCCCCAGCATTTT. It specifies CASSLSSGNQPQHF.

This chain links TRBV6-5 with TRBJ1-5, with D possibly being TRBD1 (6 bases). Trimming cost V 0 bases and J 4 bases, with 7 bases left between them. The CDR3 spans 14 residues. Germline assignment: CDR1 MNHEY and CDR2 SVGAGI. CDR3 protein: CASSYSDRNQPQHF. The CDR3 bases are TGTGCCAGCAGTTACTCGGACAGAAATCAGCCCCAGCATTTT.

CDR3 residues: CASTSFLNTEAFF. CDR3 nucleotides: TGTGCCAGCACCTCTTTCTTGAACACTGAAGCTTTCTTT. The V gene is TRBV7-9, the J gene TRBJ1-1; no reliable D call. The V gene lost 7 bases and the J gene lost 0 bases, with 9 bases spanning the gap. The CDR3 totals 13 residues. Germline lookup yields CDR1 SEHNR and CDR2 FQNEAQ (reference sequence).

This clone has only a few counts. J is TRBJ2-3 and V is TRBV2; 8 nucleotides line up with TRBD2. Germline-derived CDR1 and CDR2 are SNHLY and FYNNEI. CDR3 size: 13 residues. With V trimmed by 6 bases and J by 1 base, 0 bases remained unmatched. In DNA, the CDR3 is TGTGCCAGCAGCGGGGGGGGCACAGATACGCAGTATTTT. The encoded protein is CASSGGGTDTQYF.

The rearrangement uses TRBV28 and TRBJ1-1; D is undetermined. Germline assignment: CDR1 MDHEN and CDR2 SYDVKM. This CDR3 is 14 amino acids long. V was clipped by 1 base and J by 1 base, with 7 bases between them. The chain's CDR3 is CASSLLSGNTEAFF. The CDR3 DNA reads as TGTGCCAGCAGTTTATTATCAGGGAACACTGAAGCTTTCTTT. Full variable domain (outside the CDR3, taken from reference TRBV28 and TRBJ1-1): DVKVTQSSRYLVKRTGEKVFLECVQDMDHENMFWYRQDPGLGLRLIYFSYDVKMKEKGDIPEGYSVSREKKERFSLILESASTNQTSMYLCASSLLSGNTEAFFGQGTRLTVV.

The CDR3 sequence is CASSEYLPGQGASYGYTF. The DNA of the CDR3 is TGTGCCAGCAGTGAATATTTGCCGGGACAGGGGGCCAGCTATGGCTACACCTTC. The chain joins TRBV25-1 to TRBJ1-2; 12 nucleotides agree with TRBD1. The trim removed 0 bases at V and 4 bases at J, leaving 9 bases unmatched. The germline V gene encodes CDR1 MGHDK and CDR2 SYGVNS. This CDR3 comprises 18 residues.

The rearrangement uses TRBV5-1 and TRBJ2-7, with D tentatively TRBD2 (5 bases). The CDR3 loop spans 13 amino acids. V was trimmed by 9 bases and J by 2 bases, leaving 15 bases between them. Looked up from germline, CDR1 is SGHRS and CDR2 is YFSETQ. The CDR3 loop is CATADLRTYEQYF. Written as DNA, the CDR3 is TGCGCCACCGCGGACTTACGGACCTACGAGCAGTACTTC.

V is TRBV7-9 and J is TRBJ1-1; the match to TRBD1 covers 8 bases. This CDR3 has 17 amino acids. Germline assignment: CDR1 SEHNR and CDR2 FQNEAQ (reference sequence). V shed 1 base and J 5 bases; nucleotides not matched to a gene: 12. CDR3 DNA sequence: TGTGCCAGCAGCTTAGAAGGGGACAGGAAGGCGAGAACTGAAGCTTTCTTT. It specifies CASSLEGDRKARTEAFF. The whole variable domain, remainder taken from reference TRBV7-9 and TRBJ1-1, is DTGVSQNPRHKITKRGQNVTFRCDPISEHNRLYWYRQTLGQGPEFLTYFQNEAQLEKSRLLSDRFSAERPKGSFSTLEIQRTEQGDSAMYLCASSLEGDRKARTEAFFGQGTRLTVV.

The chain recombines TRBV7-9 with TRBJ1-6; D is uncertain. The CDR3 length is 15 residues. The V end lost 3 bases, the J end lost 5 bases, and 11 bases lay between the germline ends. Germline values: CDR1 SEHNR, CDR2 FQNEAQ (reference sequence). Written as DNA, the CDR3 is TGTGCCAGCAGCTTCCGGGGAGGAAATAATTCACCCCTCCACTTT. Protein product: CASSFRGGNNSPLHF.

This clone was counted a single time. The rearrangement uses TRBV7-6 and TRBJ1-3; D is unclear. CDR3 length: 16 amino acids. CDR1 is SGHVS, CDR2 FNYEAQ, per germline. V lost 1 base and J 0 bases, leaving 10 bases between the germline ends. CDR3 DNA: TGTGCCAGCAGCTTAGAGTCGGTCCCCTCTGGAAACACCATATATTTT. This codes for CASSLESVPSGNTIYF.

This clone showed up just once. The chain uses TRBV2 and TRBJ2-7, with D possibly matching TRBD2 (6 bases). This CDR3 has 15 amino acids. The germline gives CDR1 SNHLY, CDR2 FYNNEI. V gave up 5 bases and J gave up 2 bases, with 16 bases separating them. The CDR3: CASSKTGVSTYEQYF. The CDR3 nucleotides read TGTGCCAGCAGTAAGACGGGGGTTTCAACCTACGAGCAGTACTTC.